These T cell receptor beta chains were read from a single sample in a study of T cell changes during pregnancy in multiple sclerosis. Some clones are missing from TCRdb's copy, which holds only in-frame ones; the method was immunoSEQ multiplex PCR. Here the sample spans roughly 110,000 clones, around 93% being singletons. The specimen comprised peripheral blood, sampled in the third trimester of pregnancy. Receptors were obtained from a female donor in good health, enrolled as a control in a pregnancy study. CDR3s include the opening cysteine and the closing phenylalanine or tryptophan. D genes are given only for firm matches. Expanded clones get a size class; other rows say once, few or many, or leave the size out.

j_call v_call clone_size d_call cdr3_aa cdr3_nt
TRBJ1-1 TRBV7-6 once TRBD1 CASSLGTGENTEAFF TGTGCCAGCAGCTTAGGGACAGGGGAGAACACTGAAGCTTTCTTT
TRBJ1-5 TRBV15 NA NA CATSRGLADSRNQPQHF TGTGCCACCAGCCGAGGGCTAGCGGACAGCCGAAATCAGCCCCAGCATTTT
TRBJ2-1 TRBV7-8 NA NA CASSSSRSRPSHEQFF TGTGCCAGCAGCTCCTCTCGAAGCAGGCCTTCACATGAGCAGTTCTTC
TRBJ2-1 TRBV7-8 NA TRBD1 CASSLAGTGSNEQFF TGTGCCAGCAGCTTGGCCGGGACAGGGTCCAATGAGCAGTTCTTC
TRBJ2-3 TRBV4-3 NA NA CASSQEVGGGPDTQYF TGCGCCAGCAGCCAAGAAGTCGGCGGGGGCCCAGATACGCAGTATTTT
TRBJ1-1 TRBV6-4 NA TRBD1 CASRLTGGTEAFF TGTGCCAGCAGACTGACAGGGGGCACTGAAGCTTTCTTT
TRBJ2-5 TRBV19 NA NA CASSTLWSQETQYF TGTGCCAGTAGTACGCTATGGAGTCAAGAGACCCAGTACTTC
TRBJ2-7 TRBV7-8 NA NA CASSLAVTGSNEQYF TGTGCCAGCAGCTTAGCGGTCACAGGGAGTAACGAGCAGTACTTC
TRBJ1-1 TRBV13 NA NA CASSLLNTEAFF TGTGCCAGCAGCTTGTTAAACACTGAAGCTTTCTTT
TRBJ1-2 TRBV18 NA TRBD1 CASSPGTGGSYGYTF TGTGCCAGCTCACCCGGGACAGGGGGGTCCTATGGCTACACCTTC
TRBJ2-5 TRBV5-1 NA TRBD2 CASSLGTSQETQYF TGCGCCAGCAGCCTTGGGACTAGCCAAGAGACCCAGTACTTC
TRBJ2-1 TRBV7-3 once TRBD2 CASSLGTSGEQFF TGTGCCAGCAGCCTAGGGACTAGCGGGGAGCAGTTCTTC
TRBJ2-7 TRBV11-3 NA TRBD2 CASSPGGARAEQYF TGTGCCAGCAGCCCCGGGGGGGCTCGGGCCGAGCAGTACTTC
TRBJ1-4 TRBV9 NA NA CASSVDSRANEKLFF TGTGCCAGCAGCGTAGATTCCAGGGCCAATGAAAAACTGTTTTTT
TRBJ1-5 TRBV2 NA TRBD1 CASRPLGQGFQPQHF TGTGCCAGCAGACCCCTGGGACAGGGTTTCCAGCCCCAGCATTTT
TRBJ1-2 TRBV2 NA NA CASSEGGGWNYGYTF TGTGCCAGCAGTGAAGGGGGGGGCTGGAACTATGGCTACACCTTC
TRBJ1-2 TRBV2 once TRBD1 CASMFLKGQGRIYGYTF TGTGCCAGCATGTTTCTTAAGGGACAGGGGAGAATCTATGGCTACACCTTC
TRBJ2-1 TRBV2 NA NA CASREDRGRGEQFF TGTGCCAGCAGGGAAGACCGGGGAAGGGGGGAGCAGTTCTTC
TRBJ2-3 TRBV6-4 NA NA CASSDSIVAVRADTQYF TGTGCCAGCAGTGACTCCATAGTGGCCGTCAGGGCAGATACGCAGTATTTT
TRBJ2-7 TRBV18 NA NA CASSPLYGVSYEQYF TGTGCCAGCTCACCATTATACGGGGTATCCTACGAGCAGTACTTC
TRBJ1-5 TRBV9 NA NA CASSVGARTDQPQHF TGTGCCAGCAGCGTAGGGGCGCGTACCGATCAGCCCCAGCATTTT
TRBJ2-5 TRBV5-6 NA TRBD2 CASSLVGGGETQYF TGTGCCAGCAGCTTGGTCGGCGGGGGAGAGACCCAGTACTTC
TRBJ2-3 TRBV7-3 NA TRBD2 CASQRGPTSTDTQYF TGTGCCAGCCAGCGGGGGCCTACTAGCACAGATACGCAGTATTTT
TRBJ1-2 TRBV5-8 NA NA CASSRRTVNYGYTF TGTGCCAGCAGCCGACGGACAGTCAACTATGGCTACACCTTC
TRBJ1-4 TRBV7-9 NA TRBD1 CASSLTTGYEKLFF TGTGCCAGCAGCTTAACGACAGGGTATGAAAAACTGTTTTTT
TRBJ1-1 TRBV5-4 NA TRBD1 CASSTRDRGTEAFF TGTGCCAGCAGCACCCGGGACAGGGGGACTGAAGCTTTCTTT
TRBJ1-5 TRBV7-2 NA TRBD1 CASSLGQGSRQPQHF TGTGCCAGCAGCTTAGGACAGGGTAGCCGTCAGCCCCAGCATTTT
TRBJ2-3 TRBV4-3 NA NA CASSPRTGTSTDTQYF TGCGCCAGCAGCCCCAGAACGGGGACTTCCACAGATACGCAGTATTTT
TRBJ2-2 TRBV9 NA NA CASSARPGQLYTGELFF TGTGCCAGCAGCGCGAGGCCAGGGCAATTATACACCGGGGAGCTGTTTTTT
TRBJ2-7 TRBV5-1 NA TRBD1 CASNPPGQSYEQYF TGCGCCAGCAATCCCCCGGGACAGAGCTACGAGCAGTACTTC
TRBJ1-1 TRBV6-5 once TRBD1 CASSYSRTGGAEAFF TGTGCCAGCAGTTACTCTCGGACAGGGGGCGCGGAAGCTTTCTTT
TRBJ2-5 TRBV18 NA TRBD1 CASSLLTGASETQYF TGTGCCAGCTCACTATTGACAGGGGCATCGGAGACCCAGTACTTC
TRBJ1-1 TRBV11-2 NA TRBD1 CASSLGTGNTEAFF TGTGCCAGCAGCTTGGGGACAGGGAACACTGAAGCTTTCTTT
TRBJ2-1 TRBV6-1 NA TRBD1 CASTLDRSYNEQFF TGTGCCAGCACCTTGGACAGGTCCTACAATGAGCAGTTCTTC
TRBJ2-1 TRBV6-4 NA TRBD2 CASSDSSGGADEQFF TGTGCCAGCAGTGACTCGAGCGGGGGGGCCGATGAGCAGTTCTTC
TRBJ2-5 TRBV6-5 NA TRBD2 CASREAGKETQYF TGTGCCAGCAGAGAAGCGGGGAAAGAGACCCAGTACTTC
TRBJ1-2 TRBV5-1 NA NA CASSPHSNGYTF TGCGCCAGCAGCCCCCACAGTAATGGCTACACCTTC
TRBJ2-7 TRBV5-4 NA TRBD1 CASSKYGGQGISYEQYF TGTGCCAGCAGCAAGTACGGGGGACAGGGGATCTCCTACGAGCAGTACTTC
TRBJ1-1 TRBV9 NA TRBD1 CASSVVGTGDTEAFF TGTGCCAGCAGCGTAGTGGGGACAGGGGATACTGAAGCTTTCTTT